The clone carrying this TCR beta chain has a count of ten or more. Antigen unknown. TCRdb independently ran MiXCR on the reads; one entry per CDR3 protein. The sample holds about 110,000 distinct CDR3 sequences, about 9.4% seen once. This specimen comes from a study of T cell repertoires in cytomegalovirus infection. Study context: Shared public TCR beta signatures pointed to both CMV infection and a matching HLA type. Study results and caveats: The cumulative frequency of public TCR beta families distinguished individuals who carried CMV together with the relevant HLA. HLA-C-restricted CMV-specific TCR beta clonotypes were dominant in the ex vivo response.

The CDR3 is 16 residues long. V was shortened by 1 base and J by 0 bases, with 12 bases between the two germline ends. Germline lookup yields CDR1 SGHVS and CDR2 FNYEAQ. Input material: PBMCs, sequenced either directly or after in vitro stimulation (not recorded which). The rearrangement uses TRBV7-6 and TRBJ1-1; tentatively, D is TRBD1 (5 bases). The receptor's source is a human donor in good health (CMV status not recorded). Some clones in this sample may be carry-over from other donors' samples. CDR3 loop: CASSLEGADLNTEAFF. The CDR3 DNA reads TGTGCCAGCAGCTTAGAAGGGGCAGATTTGAACACTGAAGCTTTCTTT.